These 23 T cell receptor beta chains share one sample of origin, sequenced in a study of cytomegalovirus exposure and HLA in healthy donors. A multiplex PCR was run with 60 Vbeta primers and 13 Jbeta primers. The data were produced by immunoSEQ multiplex PCR, yet TCRdb's version contains in-frame clones alone and is incomplete. This sample has some 120,000 clones, with around three quarters found just once. Sequenced sample: PBMCs. The receptors were gathered from a man between 18 and 35 years old in good health and CMV-seropositive.

V is TRBV18 and J is TRBJ2-7; possible D gene TRBD1, 8 bases. V was shortened by 0 bases and J by 5 bases, with 14 bases between the two germline ends. CDR1 and CDR2 from the germline V gene are KGHSH and LQKENI. The CDR3 is made up of 15 amino acids. This CDR3 reads CASSPPNRGGHEQYF. The CDR3 DNA follows: TGTGCCAGCTCACCACCGAACAGGGGGGGCCACGAGCAGTACTTC.

The chain recombines TRBV6-5 with TRBJ1-1; D remains unclear. The ends were cut back, 4 bases at V and 0 bases at J, with 6 bases in the middle. Germline loops: CDR1 MNHEY, CDR2 SVGAGI. There are 13 residues in the CDR3. CDR3 coding DNA: TGTGCCAGCAGTTCTTTATTGAACACTGAAGCTTTCTTT. Protein: CASSSLLNTEAFF.

The rearrangement links TRBV4-2 to TRBJ2-2; no clear D. V lost 0 bases and J 7 bases, leaving 9 bases between the germline ends. Germline lookup yields CDR1 LGHNA and CDR2 YNFKEQ. The CDR3 sequence is 14 residues long. The CDR3 loop reads CASSQDLVGGELFF. CDR3 bases: TGTGCCAGCAGCCAAGATTTAGTCGGCGGGGAGCTGTTTTTT.

The DNA of the CDR3 is TGTGCCAGCAGCTTAGGGGACACCCACGAGCAGTACTTC. Translated, it gives CASSLGDTHEQYF. V is TRBV7-6 and J is TRBJ2-7, with D tentatively TRBD1 (6 bases). This CDR3 comprises 13 residues. CDR1 SGHVS and CDR2 FNYEAQ come from the germline V gene. V shed 1 base and J shed 5 bases, with 9 bases lying between them.

The chain links TRBV6-6 to TRBJ1-1; D call uncertain. The CDR3 length is 14 residues. With 1 base removed from V and 1 base from J, the gap between germline ends came to 7 bases. Germline values: CDR1 MNHNY, CDR2 SVGAGI (reference sequence). CDR3 sequence reads: CASSYFPGNTEAFF. In DNA form, the CDR3 reads TGTGCCAGCAGTTACTTTCCAGGGAACACTGAAGCTTTCTTT.

This chain uses TRBV7-6 with TRBJ2-4; 7 nucleotides line up with TRBD2. Trimming at V came to 5 bases and at J to 1 base, leaving 8 bases not matched to a gene. Germline V gives CDR1 SGHVS, CDR2 FNYEAQ. The CDR3 totals 16 residues. This CDR3 reads CASSEGPGRAKNIQYF. The CDR3 DNA reads as TGTGCCAGCAGCGAAGGGCCCGGGAGGGCCAAAAACATTCAGTACTTC.

This clone was counted between two and nine times. Other DNA variants within this sample encode the same CDR3. The chain uses TRBV7-8 and TRBJ1-3; D is undetermined. The V end lost 0 bases, the J end lost 0 bases, and 6 bases lay between the germline ends. Germline V CDR1 and CDR2: SGHVS, FQNEAQ. The CDR3 is made up of 15 amino acids. CDR3 in amino acids: CASSLATDSGNTIYF. The CDR3 nucleotides are TGTGCCAGCAGCTTAGCCACAGACTCTGGAAACACCATATATTTT.

This chain joins TRBV5-1 and TRBJ1-2, with a possible D match to TRBD1 (5 bases). Trimming cost V 1 base and J 6 bases, with 16 bases left between them. The CDR3 loop spans 15 amino acids. Germline V gives CDR1 SGHRS, CDR2 YFSETQ. The CDR3 DNA is TGCGCCAGCAGCTTGTCCCGACAGCCCGAGGATGGCTACACCTTC. The encoded protein is CASSLSRQPEDGYTF.

This clone was recorded only once. This sequence joins TRBV5-6 and TRBJ2-7; TRBD1 agrees at 9 bases. After removal of 0 bases from V and 10 bases from J, the junction contained 2 bases not matched to a gene. CDR3 size: 12 residues. The germline gives CDR1 SGHDT, CDR2 YYEEEE. The CDR3 is CASSLGDRAQYF. In DNA, the CDR3 is TGTGCCAGCAGCTTGGGGGACAGGGCTCAGTACTTC. Complete variable domain (other parts from reference TRBV5-6 and TRBJ2-7): DAGVTQSPTHLIKTRGQQVTLRCSPKSGHDTVSWYQQALGQGPQFIFQYYEEEERQRGNFPDRFSGHQFPNYSSELNVNALLLGDSALYLCASSLGDRAQYFGPGTRLTVT.

The chain carries TRBV2 and TRBJ2-3; 8 bases match TRBD2. The CDR3 has 16 residues. Germline V CDR1 and CDR2: SNHLY, FYNNEI. The V and J ends lost 4 bases and 8 bases, in that order; junction bases with no gene match: 14. This CDR3 is CASSAIAGWGSGTQYF. CDR3 DNA: TGTGCCAGCAGTGCTATAGCGGGGTGGGGATCGGGTACGCAGTATTTT.

The J gene is TRBJ2-5, the V gene TRBV5-4, with 7 bases aligning to TRBD2. In germline, CDR1 is SGHNT, CDR2 YYREEE (reference sequence). This CDR3 region has 14 residues. Germline trimming cut 1 base from V and 2 bases from J; bases unmatched to any gene: 2. The CDR3 loop reads CASSLMGGQETQYF. DNA of the CDR3: TGTGCCAGCAGCTTGATGGGGGGGCAAGAGACCCAGTACTTC.

The chain couples TRBV7-8 to TRBJ2-2, with D tentatively TRBD1 (8 bases). Germline assignment: CDR1 SGHVS and CDR2 FQNEAQ. The V end lost 2 bases, the J end lost 0 bases, and 19 bases lay between the germline ends. There are 19 residues in the CDR3. The CDR3 DNA sequence: TGTGCCAGCAGCTTATTAGTAGGGAGGGACAGGTCGAACACCGGGGAGCTGTTTTTT. This gives the protein CASSLLVGRDRSNTGELFF.

This chain connects TRBV4-1 to TRBJ1-1, with TRBD1 matching 7 bases. The V gene's germline CDR1 is MGHRA and CDR2 YSYEKL. Trimming cost V 1 base and J 7 bases; bases outside gene matches: 6. The CDR3 consists of 14 residues. The CDR3 reads CASSQAGQVNEAFF. The CDR3 bases are TGCGCCAGCAGCCAAGCCGGACAGGTTAATGAAGCTTTCTTT.

The rearrangement links TRBV30 to TRBJ1-1, with 7 bases matching TRBD1. This CDR3 spans 13 amino acids. CDR1 and CDR2 (germline): GTSNPN, SVGIG (reference sequence). With V trimmed by 4 bases and J by 4 bases, 6 bases remained unmatched. CDR3 sequence reads: CAWNRGLSTEAFF. The CDR3 nucleotides are TGTGCCTGGAACAGGGGATTGAGCACTGAAGCTTTCTTT.

The genes are TRBV5-1 and TRBJ1-1; 9 nucleotides match TRBD1. V was clipped by 5 bases and J by 5 bases; unmatched bases: 7. The CDR3 extends over 14 amino acids. Germline-derived CDR1 and CDR2 are SGHRS and YFSETQ. The CDR3 DNA is TGCGCCAGCAGAACGGGACAGGGAGGGACTGAAGCTTTCTTT. Translation gives CASRTGQGGTEAFF.

Only a few counts were recorded for this clone. V gene TRBV29-1 combines with J gene TRBJ2-7, with D unclear. This CDR3 has 12 amino acids. V was cut by 5 bases and J by 3 bases, with 11 bases left in between. CDR1 and CDR2 (germline): SQVTM, ANQGSEA. This CDR3 reads CSVKTRFYEQYF. DNA of the CDR3: TGCAGCGTTAAGACCAGGTTCTACGAGCAGTACTTC.

On this clone itself: Compared with germline, one end of the junction differs, possibly owing to a read error. The chain links TRBV13 to TRBJ1-2; TRBD1 aligns across 10 bases. There are 12 residues in the CDR3. Germline V CDR1 and CDR2: PRHDT, FYEKMQ (reference sequence). CDR3 loop: CASSLPDRGVHF. CDR3 sequence (DNA): TGTGCCAGCAGCCTGCCGGACAGGGGGGTCCACTTC. Using reference TRBV13 and TRBJ1-2 for the parts outside the CDR3, the full variable domain is AAGVIQSPRHLIKEKRETATLKCYPIPRHDTVYWYQQGPGQDPQFLISFYEKMQSDKGSIPDRFSAQQFSDYHSELNMSSLELGDSALYFCASSLPDRGVHFGSGTRLTVV.

This clone has just one count. The chain recombines TRBV5-4 with TRBJ2-2; TRBD1 matches 7 bases. V trimming: 2 bases; J trimming: 5 bases; junction bases outside the gene matches: 6. Germline V gives CDR1 SGHNT, CDR2 YYREEE (reference sequence). This CDR3 comprises 15 residues. The CDR3 nucleotides read TGTGCCAGCAGCTTAGAGGGGGCGTTGACCGGGGAGCTGTTTTTT. Translating it yields CASSLEGALTGELFF. Supplemented by reference TRBV5-4 and TRBJ2-2, the full variable domain reads ETGVTQSPTHLIKTRGQQVTLRCSSQSGHNTVSWYQQALGQGPQFIFQYYREEENGRGNFPPRFSGLQFPNYSSELNVNALELDDSALYLCASSLEGALTGELFFGEGSRLTVL.

The chain recombines TRBV5-1 with TRBJ2-3; 11 bases are a match to TRBD2. The germline V gene has CDR1 SGHRS and CDR2 YFSETQ. V shed 7 bases, J shed 1 base, and the junction held 2 bases outside the gene matches. There are 14 residues in the CDR3. The CDR3 coding sequence is TGCGCCAGCCATAGCGGGAGGGGCACAGATACGCAGTATTTT. It specifies CASHSGRGTDTQYF.

About this clone: One junction end does not reproduce the germline sequence, and a read error may be involved. J is TRBJ1-1 and V is TRBV7-7; D gene ambiguous. Germline CDR1 SSHAT, CDR2 FNYEAQ (reference sequence). This CDR3 comprises 14 residues. CDR3 nucleotides: TGTGCTAGCAGCTTAAAGGTGGGGAGCACTGAAGCTTTCTTT. This codes for CASSLKVGSTEAFF.

In regard to this clone: The junction does not match germline at one end; this may be a read error. This chain joins TRBV13 and TRBJ2-7, with D possibly TRBD1 on 6 matching bases. This CDR3 comprises 14 residues. Germline CDR1 is PRHDT and CDR2 is FYEKMQ (reference sequence). The CDR3, as DNA: TGTGCCAGCAGTACCCCTGGGACACACGAGAATGTTTGCTTC. Its translation: CASSTPGTHENVCF.

The chain joins TRBV4-1 to TRBJ1-3, with D possibly matching TRBD1 (6 bases). Trimming took 4 bases from V and 0 from J, leaving 13 bases between them. The CDR3 is 16 residues long. Germline V gene data show CDR1 as MGHRA and CDR2 as YSYEKL. In nucleotides, the CDR3 is TGCGCCAGCAGCCTGGGGACAACTAGCTCTGGAAACACCATATATTTT. Translating it yields CASSLGTTSSGNTIYF.

This clone was found a few times. The chain recombines TRBV2 with TRBJ1-1, with 8 bases identical to TRBD1. After removal of 3 bases from V and 4 bases from J, the junction contained 4 bases not matched to a gene. Germline CDR1 reads SNHLY; CDR2 reads FYNNEI. The CDR3 covers 14 residues. The chain's CDR3 is CASSEDRVGTEAFF. The DNA of the CDR3 is TGTGCCAGCAGTGAGGACAGGGTAGGCACTGAAGCTTTCTTT.